Listed below are T cell receptor beta chains from one sample, sequenced in a study of blood T cell repertoires in COVID-19. Sequencing was performed with immunoSEQ multiplex PCR; in TCRdb, only in-frame clones are kept and a portion is missing. The sample carries 95,000 to 120,000 clones, over 65% recorded once. Sequences were obtained from peripheral blood. These receptors originate from a woman aged 35 to 49 with acute or convalescent COVID-19. Each CDR3 is given with its conserved first and last residue. D genes are given only for firm matches. Size is stated for part of the rows, as once, few or many counts, or as a class when the clone is expanded.

V gene	D gene	clone size	J gene	CDR3 DNA	CDR3 protein
TRBV2	.	.	TRBJ2-1	TGTGCCAGCAGTGCCGTAGTCAATGAGCAGTTCTTC	CASSAVVNEQFF
TRBV9	.	.	TRBJ2-7	TGTGCCAGCAGCGTAGATAGAGGAGGGTCCTACGAGCAGTACTTC	CASSVDRGGSYEQYF
TRBV2	TRBD2	.	TRBJ2-3	TGTGCCCCCAGGCGGGTTGCGGGGGGATACACAGATACGCAGTATTTT	CAPRRVAGGYTDTQYF
TRBV3-1/TRBV3-2	TRBD2	.	TRBJ2-3	TGTGCCAGCAGCCATCGGGGGGGAGGTACAGATACGCAGTATTTT	CASSHRGGGTDTQYF
TRBV4-3	.	.	TRBJ1-1	TGCGCCAGCAGCCGAACGACAGGTCGCACTGAAGCTTTCTTT	CASSRTTGRTEAFF
TRBV9	TRBD1	.	TRBJ1-1	TGTGCCAGCAGCGCCCAAGGGACAGGCAACACTGAAGCTTTCTTT	CASSAQGTGNTEAFF
TRBV11-3	.	.	TRBJ2-2	TGTGCCAGCAGCTCGCTAGGAATGGGGCCCGGGGAGCTGTTTTTT	CASSSLGMGPGELFF
TRBV7-9	.	.	TRBJ2-7	TGTGCCAGCAGCTTTATCTACGAGCAGTACTTC	CASSFIYEQYF
TRBV6-2/TRBV6-3	.	.	TRBJ1-1	TGTGCCAGCAGTTACCTCCCGAACACTGAAGCTTTCTTT	CASSYLPNTEAFF
TRBV13	.	.	TRBJ1-6	TGTGCCAGCAGCTTGGCTACAGCACCCCTCCACTTT	CASSLATAPLHF
TRBV9	.	.	TRBJ1-2	TGTGCCAGCAGCGTAGAGGTAGGCTCGGGCTATGGCTACACCTTC	CASSVEVGSGYGYTF
TRBV11-3	.	.	TRBJ2-3	TGTGCCAGCAGCTTGGGAACTAGCATAGATACGCAGTATTTT	CASSLGTSIDTQYF
TRBV6-6	TRBD1	.	TRBJ1-4	TGTGCCAGCAGTCCTGTGGGACAGGGGACTAGTAATGAAAAACTGTTTTTT	CASSPVGQGTSNEKLFF
TRBV29-1	TRBD2	.	TRBJ2-2	TGCAGCGTTGGCGGTAGCGGGGGGGACACCGGGGAGCTGTTTTTT	CSVGGSGGDTGELFF
TRBV5-6	TRBD1	.	TRBJ2-7	TGTGCCAGCAGCTTCGGGACAGCTAGCTCCTACGAGCAGTACTTC	CASSFGTASSYEQYF
TRBV3-1/TRBV3-2	TRBD2	once	TRBJ2-1	TGTGCCAGCAGCCAAGCGGGACTAGCGGGCTTTTTTAATGAGCAGTTCTTC	CASSQAGLAGFFNEQFF
TRBV15	TRBD2	.	TRBJ2-5	TGTGCCACCAGCAGCCGTCAATTCACTAGCGGGGAGACCCAGTACTTC	CATSSRQFTSGETQYF
TRBV6-5	TRBD1	.	TRBJ1-6	TGTGCCAGCAGTAGAGCCGGGACAGGGGAGTCACCCCTCCACTTT	CASSRAGTGESPLHF
TRBV9	TRBD2	.	TRBJ2-5	TGTGCCAGCAGCGTAGCCCCACTAGCGGGGGGGCCAGAGACCCAGTACTTC	CASSVAPLAGGPETQYF
TRBV7-9	.	.	TRBJ2-1	TGTGCCAGCAGCTTAGTAAATGAGCAGTTCTTC	CASSLVNEQFF
TRBV12-3/TRBV12-4	.	few	TRBJ1-5	TGTGCCAGCACCCTCCTCCGGGGTCAGCCCCAGCATTTT	CASTLLRGQPQHF
TRBV6-5	.	.	TRBJ1-2	TGTGCCAGCAGTTCCCCCCTCTATGGCTACACCTTC	CASSSPLYGYTF
TRBV15	TRBD1	.	TRBJ2-1	TGTGCCACCAGCAGACAAAATACAGGGGGAGGCAATGAGCAGTTCTTC	CATSRQNTGGGNEQFF
TRBV29-1	TRBD1	.	TRBJ2-4	TGCAGCGTAGCGACAGGGTTGGCCATTCAGTACTTC	CSVATGLAIQYF
TRBV7-9	.	.	TRBJ1-1	TGTGCCAGCATTGCACAGGTGGGGACTGAAGCTTTCTTT	CASIAQVGTEAFF
TRBV5-1	.	.	TRBJ2-1	TGCGCCAGCAGCTTGGCGGACACCCCCAATGAGCAGTTCTTC	CASSLADTPNEQFF
TRBV6-5	TRBD2	.	TRBJ2-5	TGTGCCAGCAGTTACGGGACGGGGGGGTCGCAAGAGACCCAGTACTTC	CASSYGTGGSQETQYF
TRBV6-7	TRBD1	few	TRBJ1-6	TGTGCCAGCAGTTACACCGGGACAGGGGACTATAATTCACCCCTCCACTTT	CASSYTGTGDYNSPLHF
TRBV7-3	.	.	TRBJ2-1	TGTGCCAGCAGCCTAAGGCCGGGGAAGGGGGTGAATGAGCAGTTCTTC	CASSLRPGKGVNEQFF
TRBV9	TRBD2	few	TRBJ2-1	TGTGCCAGCAGCGGATTTAGCGGGGGGGCCGCTGATGAGCAGTTCTTC	CASSGFSGGAADEQFF
TRBV29-1	.	.	TRBJ1-1	TGCAGCGCGGGACATAACACTGAAGCTTTCTTT	CSAGHNTEAFF
TRBV5-8	.	.	TRBJ2-5	TGTGCCGTTATAGGATCAAGGAGGTTGGAGACCCAGTACTTC	CAVIGSRRLETQYF
TRBV19	TRBD1	.	TRBJ2-2	TGTGCCAGTAGTGTGGGACAGGGGAGGGACACCGGGGAGCTGTTTTTT	CASSVGQGRDTGELFF
TRBV5-4	TRBD2	.	TRBJ2-1	TGTGCCAGCAGCTTGGACGGGGGGGCCGAGGTTGAGTTCTTC	CASSLDGGAEVEFF
TRBV7-3	.	.	TRBJ2-3	TGTGCCAGCAGCTTAAGAGAGGGAGATACGCAGTATTTT	CASSLREGDTQYF
TRBV4-1	.	.	TRBJ2-7	TGCGCCAGCAGCCAAGGGGGCGGTATCAGTTCCGAGCAGTACTTC	CASSQGGGISSEQYF
TRBV19	.	few	TRBJ2-6	TGTGCCAGTAGTCCGACAGGCACTGGGGCCAACGTCCTGACTTTC	CASSPTGTGANVLTF
TRBV7-2	.	.	TRBJ2-2	TGTGCCAGCAGCTTAGCCGGCGGCGGGGAGCTGTTTTTT	CASSLAGGGELFF
TRBV5-1	.	many	TRBJ2-7	TGCGCCAGCAGCTCCCCGGTGACAGGCTCCTACGAGCAGTACTTC	CASSSPVTGSYEQYF
TRBV15	.	.	TRBJ1-4	TGTGCCACCAGCAGAGATTGGGGCAGCGGGCTGTTTTTT	CATSRDWGSGLFF
TRBV9	.	.	TRBJ2-5	TGTGCCAGCAGCGTAGCTGGAGGTCTCTCTCAAGAGACCCAGTACTTC	CASSVAGGLSQETQYF
TRBV28	TRBD1	once	TRBJ2-7	TGTGCCAGCACGGACAGGAATACCTACGAGCAGTACTTC	CASTDRNTYEQYF
TRBV11-1	.	few	TRBJ1-6	TGTGCCAGCAGACGACTGACCGATTCACCCCTCCACTTT	CASRRLTDSPLHF
TRBV5-6	TRBD2	few	TRBJ2-3	TGTGCCAGCAGCGCCAGCGGGGGGGGCACAGATACGCAGTATTTT	CASSASGGGTDTQYF
TRBV7-2	.	.	TRBJ2-3	TGTGCCAGCAGCTTAGTCCAGGCAACAGATACGCAGTATTTT	CASSLVQATDTQYF
TRBV30	TRBD1	.	TRBJ1-5	TGTGCCTGGAGTGTAGGGAGACAGGGAAGTAATCAGCCCCAGCATTTT	CAWSVGRQGSNQPQHF
TRBV3-1/TRBV3-2	.	.	TRBJ2-3	TGTGCCAGCAGCCGCTTGGGGGGGCCCGATACGCAGTATTTT	CASSRLGGPDTQYF
TRBV28	.	.	TRBJ1-5	TGTGCCAGCAGTTACAGTTTTAGCAATCAGCCCCAGCATTTT	CASSYSFSNQPQHF
TRBV6-5	TRBD2	.	TRBJ2-2	TGTGCCAGCAGTCCGGACGGGGGGGCCGGCGGGGAGCTGTTTTTT	CASSPDGGAGGELFF
TRBV3-1/TRBV3-2	TRBD1	.	TRBJ2-7	TGTGCCAGCAGCCAAGAGTCCAGGGGGTTGATCTACGAGCAGTACTTC	CASSQESRGLIYEQYF
TRBV5-1	.	.	TRBJ2-1	TGCGCCAGCAGCTTGGCTCTAGATGGCAAGGAGCAGTTCTTC	CASSLALDGKEQFF
TRBV30	.	many	TRBJ2-2	TGTGCCTGGAGACGGGGGTGGGCCGGGGAGCTGTTTTTT	CAWRRGWAGELFF
TRBV6-5	.	many	TRBJ1-6	TGTGCCAGCAGAAACGGGCAGGGGCTAGTACCCCTCCACTTT	CASRNGQGLVPLHF